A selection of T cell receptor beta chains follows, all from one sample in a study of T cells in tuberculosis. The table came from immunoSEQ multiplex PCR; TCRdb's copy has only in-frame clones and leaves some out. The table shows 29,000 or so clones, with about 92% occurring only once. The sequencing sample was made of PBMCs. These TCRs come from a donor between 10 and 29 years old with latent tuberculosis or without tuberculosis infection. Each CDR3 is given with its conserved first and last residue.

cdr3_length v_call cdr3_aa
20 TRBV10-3 CAISESAGLAGGRNYNEQFF
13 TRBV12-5 CASGLSGVDTQYF
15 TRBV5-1 CASSLASGAFYEQYF
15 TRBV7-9 CASSWEDRAGEEQFF
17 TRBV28 CASSLPFLQGSRNTIYF
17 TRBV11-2 CASSQLRTTGNYNEQFF
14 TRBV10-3 CAISGEGTSDEQFF
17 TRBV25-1 CASRGGQKNLYNSPLHF
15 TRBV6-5 CASSSRTGGNQPQHF
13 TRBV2 CASRVEANTEAFF
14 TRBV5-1 CASSLVSGSYEQYF
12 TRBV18 CASSPFQGTQYF
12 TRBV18 CASSPREEGYTF
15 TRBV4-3 CASSQGRERTDTQYF
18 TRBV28 CASSHGGTSGSSTDTQYF
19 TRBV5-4 CASSLKVGGAGELTDTQYF
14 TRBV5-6 CASSLNAGNYGYTF
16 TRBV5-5 CASSSEGPGMNTEAFF
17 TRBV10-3 CAITPRGGTGFFNEQFF
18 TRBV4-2 CASSQGRLAGVRSETQYF
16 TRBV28 CASSLGGIVETGELFF
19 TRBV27 CASSRNGGPPTGIYNEQFF
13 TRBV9 CASSVDEGTEAFF
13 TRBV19 CASLQGTGYGYTF
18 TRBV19 CASMSDRALGIAKNIQYF
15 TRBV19 CASSIPGQRNQPQHF
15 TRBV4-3 CASSALSGFPDTQYF
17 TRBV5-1 CASSLAGQVGFSTEAFF
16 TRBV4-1 CASSQDGRGGWNTQYF
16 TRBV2 CASSEMRGLTDSPLHF
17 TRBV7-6 CASSLYRRGQGADTQYF
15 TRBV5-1 CASSRGQGAGETQYF
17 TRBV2 CASRSGTSGMGTHEQYF
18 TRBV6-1 CASSEGRLGGRDTDTQYF
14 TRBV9 CASSVAPVNTEAFF
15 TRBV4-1 CASSHGQGLPYEQYF
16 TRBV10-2 CASSEGDRASNQPQHF
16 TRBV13 CASSPNGGSGANVLTF
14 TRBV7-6 CASSLEQGNQPQHF
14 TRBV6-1 CASSPGGHSYEQYF
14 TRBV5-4 CASSLDYRVDGYTF
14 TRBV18 CASSLQGVKETQYF
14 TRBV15 CATSGLAGWDEQYF
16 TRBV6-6 CASSTRTGASNQPQHF